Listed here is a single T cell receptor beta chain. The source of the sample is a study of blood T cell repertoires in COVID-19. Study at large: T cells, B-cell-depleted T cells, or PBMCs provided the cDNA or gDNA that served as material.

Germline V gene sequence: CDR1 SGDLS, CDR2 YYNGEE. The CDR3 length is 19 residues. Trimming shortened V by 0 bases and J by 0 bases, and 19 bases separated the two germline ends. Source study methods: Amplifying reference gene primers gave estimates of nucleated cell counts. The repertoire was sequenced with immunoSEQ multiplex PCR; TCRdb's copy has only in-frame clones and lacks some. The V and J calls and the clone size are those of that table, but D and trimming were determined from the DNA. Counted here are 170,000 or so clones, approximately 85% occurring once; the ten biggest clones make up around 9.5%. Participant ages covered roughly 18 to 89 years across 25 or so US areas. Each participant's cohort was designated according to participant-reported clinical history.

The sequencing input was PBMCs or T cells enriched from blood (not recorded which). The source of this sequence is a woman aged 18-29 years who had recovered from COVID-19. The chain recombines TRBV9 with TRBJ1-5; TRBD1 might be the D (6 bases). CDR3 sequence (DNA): TGTGCCAGCAGCGTAGCCTGGGACACATACGCCTTTAGCAATCAGCCCCAGCATTTT. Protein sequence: CASSVAWDTYAFSNQPQHF. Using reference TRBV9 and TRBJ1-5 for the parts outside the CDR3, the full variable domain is DSGVTQTPKHLITATGQRVTLRCSPRSGDLSVYWYQQSLDQGLQFLIQYYNGEERAKGNILERFSAQQFPDLHSELNLSSLELGDSALYFCASSVAWDTYAFSNQPQHFGDGTRLSIL.